The rows below give T cell receptor beta chains drawn from one sample of a study of T cells in narcolepsy. Only in-frame clones appear in the TCRdb table, and some are missing; sequencing was by immunoSEQ multiplex PCR. The data show 27,000 or so clones, around 86% seen once. The sample taken for sequencing was CD45RA- memory CD4+ T cells from PBMCs. These receptors came from a human donor with narcolepsy. Each CDR3 is given with its conserved first and last residue. D genes are given only for firm matches. Rows give clone size only sometimes, using once, few, many, or a class for an expanded clone.

J | V | size | length | D | CDR3 | DNA
TRBJ1-6 | TRBV6-1 | - | 14 | - | CASSTYITNSPLHF | TGTGCCAGCAGTACGTACATTACTAATTCACCCCTCCACTTT
TRBJ1-6 | TRBV15 | - | 14 | - | CATSSAWKESPLHF | TGTGCCACCAGCAGTGCTTGGAAGGAATCACCCCTCCACTTT
TRBJ1-1 | TRBV18 | few | 14 | - | CASSPDAGEAEAFF | TGTGCCAGCTCACCAGACGCAGGGGAGGCTGAAGCTTTCTTT
TRBJ2-3 | TRBV5-4 | - | 18 | TRBD2 | CASSPRGLAGGVFDTQYF | TGTGCCAGCAGCCCTAGGGGGCTAGCGGGGGGAGTTTTTGATACGCAGTATTTT
TRBJ1-3 | TRBV6-5 | - | 16 | TRBD1 | CASSLKTGGSGNTIYF | TGTGCCAGCAGTTTAAAGACAGGGGGATCTGGAAACACCATATATTTT
TRBJ1-6 | TRBV7-9 | - | 12 | - | CASSRDRTSLHF | TGTGCCAGCAGCCGGGACCGAACTTCCCTCCACTTT
TRBJ2-3 | TRBV7-2 | once | 15 | - | CASSSGDYVAGTQYF | TGTGCCAGCAGCTCAGGGGACTACGTGGCGGGTACGCAGTATTTT
TRBJ1-1 | TRBV29-1 | - | 15 | - | CSVEFGAAMNTEAFF | TGCAGCGTTGAATTTGGGGCCGCAATGAACACTGAAGCTTTCTTT
TRBJ2-1 | TRBV5-1 | - | 15 | TRBD1 | CASSLAGQGAGEQFF | TGCGCCAGCAGCTTGGCTGGACAGGGGGCGGGTGAGCAGTTCTTC
TRBJ2-5 | TRBV28 | - | 13 | - | CASSPEAQGTQYF | TGTGCCAGCAGCCCCGAGGCCCAAGGGACCCAGTACTTC
TRBJ2-5 | TRBV5-1 | - | 14 | TRBD1 | CASSVSGTEETQYF | TGCGCCAGCAGCGTCTCCGGGACAGAAGAGACCCAGTACTTC
TRBJ2-5 | TRBV5-1 | - | 14 | TRBD1 | CASSFGQGLGTQYF | TGCGCCAGCAGCTTCGGACAGGGATTAGGGACCCAGTACTTC
TRBJ2-3 | TRBV2 | - | 15 | - | CASRDTPRGTDTQYF | TGTGCCAGCCGGGACACCCCGAGGGGCACAGATACGCAGTATTTT
TRBJ2-7 | TRBV18 | - | 13 | - | CASSPAGYYEQYF | TGTGCCAGCTCACCCGCAGGATACTACGAGCAGTACTTC
TRBJ1-4 | TRBV7-9 | - | 15 | TRBD1 | CASSPGTGINEKLFF | TGTGCCAGCAGCCCTGGGACAGGGATTAATGAAAAACTGTTTTTT
TRBJ2-3 | TRBV9 | - | 15 | - | CASSVGIAATDTQYF | TGTGCCAGCAGCGTAGGAATCGCAGCCACAGATACGCAGTATTTT
TRBJ1-3 | TRBV4-1 | once | 14 | - | CASSQGHSGNTIYF | TGCGCCAGCAGCCAAGGACACTCTGGAAACACCATATATTTT
TRBJ2-1 | TRBV9 | - | 17 | TRBD2 | CASSVPTSGGGDNEQFF | TGTGCCAGCAGCGTACCGACTAGCGGGGGGGGTGACAATGAGCAGTTCTTC
TRBJ2-5 | TRBV5-1 | - | 14 | - | CASSSGPEAGTQYF | TGCGCCAGCAGCTCCGGGCCGGAGGCAGGGACCCAGTACTTC
TRBJ1-1 | TRBV28 | - | 13 | TRBD1 | CASTLGTAERAFF | TGTGCCAGCACCCTTGGGACAGCCGAGAGAGCTTTCTTT
TRBJ1-3 | TRBV2 | - | 12 | - | CASTLSGNTIYF | TGTGCCAGCACCCTCTCTGGAAACACCATATATTTT
TRBJ1-6 | TRBV28 | - | 15 | - | CASSLAGSYNSPLHF | TGTGCCAGCAGTTTAGCAGGGTCCTATAATTCACCCCTCCACTTT